This T cell receptor (beta chain) was identified in a study of blood T cell repertoires in COVID-19. This table comes from immunoSEQ multiplex PCR, and its TCRdb copy is limited to in-frame clones, with some not included. This sample carries more than 90,000 clones, about 80% of them seen once, and the ten largest clones take around 19%. The CDR3 runs 15 residues. V gave up 5 bases and J gave up 2 bases, with 16 bases separating them. Germline V gives CDR1 SGHTA, CDR2 FQGNSA. Sequenced input: peripheral blood. The TCR comes from a man older than 75 with acute or convalescent COVID-19. V usage is TRBV7-2 and J usage is TRBJ2-7; D call uncertain. As DNA, the CDR3 is TGTGCCAGCAGCCAGGAACTGGTCGGAACCTACGAGCAGTACTTC. Its translation: CASSQELVGTYEQYF.